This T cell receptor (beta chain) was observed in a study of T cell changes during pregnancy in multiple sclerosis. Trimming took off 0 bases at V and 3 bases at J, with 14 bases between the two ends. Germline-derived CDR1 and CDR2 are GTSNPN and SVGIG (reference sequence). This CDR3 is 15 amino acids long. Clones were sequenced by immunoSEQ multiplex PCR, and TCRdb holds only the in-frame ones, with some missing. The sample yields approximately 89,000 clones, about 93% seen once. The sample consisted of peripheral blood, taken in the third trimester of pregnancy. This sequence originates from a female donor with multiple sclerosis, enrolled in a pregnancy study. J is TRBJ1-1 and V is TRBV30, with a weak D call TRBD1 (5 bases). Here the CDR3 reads CAWSVNGGWDTEAFF. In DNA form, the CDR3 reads TGTGCCTGGAGTGTAAATGGGGGGTGGGACACTGAAGCTTTCTTT.